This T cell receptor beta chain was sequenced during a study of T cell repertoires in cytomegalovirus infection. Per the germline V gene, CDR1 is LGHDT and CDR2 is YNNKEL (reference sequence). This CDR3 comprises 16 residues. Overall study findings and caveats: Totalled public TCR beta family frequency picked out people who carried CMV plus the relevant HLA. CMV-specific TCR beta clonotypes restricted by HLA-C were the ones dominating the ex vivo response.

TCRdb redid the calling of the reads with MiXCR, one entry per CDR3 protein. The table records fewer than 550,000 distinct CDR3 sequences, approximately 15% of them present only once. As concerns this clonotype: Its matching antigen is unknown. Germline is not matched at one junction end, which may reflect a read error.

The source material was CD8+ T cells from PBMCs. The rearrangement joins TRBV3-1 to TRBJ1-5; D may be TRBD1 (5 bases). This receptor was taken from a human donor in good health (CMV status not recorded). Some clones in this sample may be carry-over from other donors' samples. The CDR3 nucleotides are TGTGCCAGCAGCCAAGATGGAGGGGATAGCAAGCAGCCCCAGCATTTT. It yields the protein CASSQDGGDSKQPQHF.